The 24 T cell receptor beta chains below come from one sample, sequenced in a study of shared clonotypes between healthy human individuals. The protocol was immunoSEQ multiplex PCR, while the TCRdb copy is restricted to in-frame clones and leaves out a portion. The sample includes about 2 million clones, over 85% of them seen just once. Sequencing used naive CD4+ T cells sorted from blood. As to subset: CD45RA+ positively selected. The source is a man between 18 and 29 years old in good health.

The chain employs TRBV19 and TRBJ2-2, with 11 bases fitting TRBD1. The CDR3 loop spans 16 amino acids. Germline lookup yields CDR1 LNHDA and CDR2 SQIVND (reference sequence). Trimming cost V 3 bases and J 3 bases; bases outside gene matches: 3. The chain's CDR3 is CASSIRGQGDTGELFF. The CDR3 nucleotides read TGTGCCAGTAGTATTCGGGGACAGGGGGACACCGGGGAGCTGTTTTTT.

The chain uses TRBV6-1 and TRBJ1-2, with D possibly being TRBD1 (5 bases). The CDR3 is 14 residues long. The V end lost 0 bases, the J end lost 8 bases, and 13 bases lay between the germline ends. Germline CDR1 reads MNHNS; CDR2 reads SASEGT. CDR3 coding DNA: TGTGCCAGCAGTGAAGCAGGGGAGAAGAGGGGCTACACCTTC. Its translation: CASSEAGEKRGYTF.

The chain couples TRBV7-9 to TRBJ1-5; TRBD1 matches 8 bases. Germline V gene data show CDR1 as SEHNR and CDR2 as FQNEAQ (reference sequence). J lost 4 bases, V lost 5 bases, and 1 base had no gene match. CDR3 size: 13 residues. DNA of the CDR3: TGTGCCAGCAGCCGGACAGGGAATCAGCCCCAGCATTTT. It translates to CASSRTGNQPQHF.

Note on this clone: Other DNA variants within this sample encode the same CDR3. The rearrangement uses TRBV30 and TRBJ2-2; D not certain. Germline V gives CDR1 GTSNPN, CDR2 SVGIG (reference sequence). The CDR3 extends over 13 amino acids. V dropped 0 bases and J dropped 4 bases, with 6 bases sitting between them. CDR3 sequence: CAWSVLGTGELFF. CDR3 coding DNA: TGTGCCTGGAGTGTACTGGGCACCGGGGAGCTGTTTTTT.

A word on this clone: Other DNA sequences in this sample translate to the same CDR3. J is TRBJ1-5 and V is TRBV2; TRBD1 might be the D (5 bases). Germline-derived CDR1 and CDR2 are SNHLY and FYNNEI. Trimming removed 3 bases from V and 1 base from J, with 7 bases in between. CDR3 length: 14 residues. CDR3 in DNA: TGTGCCAGCAGTGAGGAGGGGAGCAATCAGCCCCAGCATTTT. This translates into CASSEEGSNQPQHF.

V gene TRBV7-8 combines with J gene TRBJ2-7; 14 bases are a match to TRBD2. Germline V gene sequence: CDR1 SGHVS, CDR2 FQNEAQ. Trimming cost V 3 bases and J 3 bases; bases outside gene matches: 7. There are 17 residues in the CDR3. The CDR3 nucleotides read TGTGCCAGCAGCTTGGAAAAGACTAGCGGGAGGGGCTACGAGCAGTACTTC. Protein product: CASSLEKTSGRGYEQYF.

The genes are TRBV18 and TRBJ2-3; D is possibly TRBD1 or TRBD2 (5 bases each). Trimming shortened V by 3 bases and J by 2 bases, and 18 bases separated the two germline ends. The length of the CDR3 is 17 residues. CDR1 and CDR2 (germline): KGHSH, LQKENI. The CDR3 DNA is TGTGCCAGCTCACCCGGACGAGGGGTCCCTCCCACAGATACGCAGTATTTT. It yields the protein CASSPGRGVPPTDTQYF.

As concerns this clone: Other DNA sequences from this sample encode an identical CDR3 as well. CDR3 sequence (DNA): TGTGCCAGCAGGCTCAACTATGGCTACACCTTC. It yields the protein CASRLNYGYTF. The rearrangement links TRBV2 to TRBJ1-2, with D hard to call. The CDR3 loop spans 11 amino acids. V gave up 6 bases and J gave up 2 bases, with 4 bases separating them. The V gene's germline CDR1 is SNHLY and CDR2 FYNNEI.

The chain carries TRBV20-1 and TRBJ2-1; D remains ambiguous. Germline CDR1 DFQATT, CDR2 SNEGSKA (reference sequence). The CDR3 spans 11 residues. V was trimmed by 3 bases and J by 5 bases, leaving 5 bases between them. Here the CDR3 DNA reads TGCAGTGCTAGGACAAACAATGAGCAGTTCTTC. This gives the protein CSARTNNEQFF.

The gene calls are TRBV6-5 and TRBJ2-1, with TRBD1 identical over 9 bases. Germline values: CDR1 MNHEY, CDR2 SVGAGI. The CDR3 covers 14 residues. V dropped 4 bases and J dropped 5; count of bases not matched to a gene: 3. The CDR3 region has the DNA TGTGCCAGCAGTTTAAGGACAGGGGACAATGAGCAGTTCTTC. This encodes CASSLRTGDNEQFF.

The chain employs TRBV6-1 and TRBJ1-2; 8 positions match TRBD1. Looked up from germline, CDR1 is MNHNS and CDR2 is SASEGT. Unmatched junction bases numbered 5, after V lost 0 bases and J lost 8 bases. CDR3 length: 14 amino acids. Here the CDR3 DNA reads TGTGCCAGCAGTGAAGCAGGGACAGGAAAGGGCTACACCTTC. This sequence encodes CASSEAGTGKGYTF.

The chain uses TRBV4-2 and TRBJ2-5, with TRBD2 matching over 10 bases. CDR1 is LGHNA, CDR2 YNFKEQ, per germline. With 3 bases clipped from V and 1 base from J, the junction kept 8 bases outside the gene matches. The CDR3 totals 17 residues. The chain's CDR3 is CASSQYPGLASQETQYF. The CDR3, as DNA: TGTGCCAGCAGCCAGTATCCGGGACTAGCGAGCCAAGAGACCCAGTACTTC.

The genes are TRBV7-9 and TRBJ1-5; TRBD1 agrees at 7 bases. Germline loops: CDR1 SEHNR, CDR2 FQNEAQ (reference sequence). The J segment lost 8 bases and the V segment lost 5 bases, leaving 6 bases of the junction unmatched. The CDR3 loop spans 13 amino acids. The CDR3 DNA is TGTGCCAGCAGCGTAGACAGGGTGAAGCCCCAGCATTTT. The encoded protein is CASSVDRVKPQHF.

The chain links TRBV28 to TRBJ2-4; TRBD1 is a possible D gene (6 bases). Germline lookup yields CDR1 MDHEN and CDR2 SYDVKM. The length of the CDR3 is 13 residues. The V end lost 7 bases, the J end lost 5 bases, and 12 bases lay between the germline ends. The CDR3 DNA reads TGTGCCAGCAACATGGCAGGGGAAAACATTCAGTACTTC. Protein: CASNMAGENIQYF.

CDR3 in DNA: TGTGCCAGCAGTCCCCCGGCCAACACCGGGGAGCTGTTTTTT. Protein: CASSPPANTGELFF. The chain joins TRBV27 to TRBJ2-2; no clear D. Germline V gene data show CDR1 as MNHEY and CDR2 as SMNVEV (reference sequence). The CDR3 consists of 14 residues. Trimming removed 5 bases at V and 2 bases at J, with 9 bases between.

This clone is a singleton in its sample. The chain links TRBV6-6 to TRBJ1-4; a possible D gene is TRBD1 (5 bases). V was shortened by 4 bases and J by 8 bases, with 11 bases between the two germline ends. CDR3 length: 13 residues. CDR1 and CDR2 from the germline V gene are MNHNY and SVGAGI (reference sequence). CDR3 sequence (DNA): TGTGCCAGCAGTTTGGGACGGCTGGAAAAACTGTTTTTT. Its translation: CASSLGRLEKLFF.

The chain has TRBV28 and TRBJ1-3, with D unclear. The V end lost 10 bases, the J end lost 0 bases, and 16 bases lay between the germline ends. Germline V gene data show CDR1 as MDHEN and CDR2 as SYDVKM. The CDR3 is made up of 15 amino acids. CDR3 region: CAIGGSLSSGNTIYF. Written as DNA, the CDR3 is TGTGCCATCGGAGGGAGCTTGAGCTCTGGAAACACCATATATTTT.

The rearrangement joins TRBV5-1 to TRBJ2-1; 14 nucleotides align to TRBD2. Germline CDR1 and CDR2: SGHRS and YFSETQ. CDR3 length: 18 amino acids. The ends lost 0 bases at V and 7 bases at J; junction bases unmatched: 9. CDR3 amino acids: CASSLEWGLAGVKNEQFF. CDR3 bases: TGCGCCAGCAGCTTGGAATGGGGACTAGCGGGAGTTAAGAATGAGCAGTTCTTC.

The chain recombines TRBV9 with TRBJ2-7; 7 bases map to TRBD1. Germline V gene lookup returns CDR1 SGDLS and CDR2 YYNGEE. This CDR3 comprises 14 residues. Losses at the gene ends were 4 bases for V and 5 bases for J; bases not matched to a gene: 9. CDR3 region: CASSPLDRDHEQYF. CDR3 DNA sequence: TGTGCCAGCAGCCCCCTAGACAGGGACCACGAGCAGTACTTC. The full variable domain, completed using reference TRBV9 and TRBJ2-7, is DSGVTQTPKHLITATGQRVTLRCSPRSGDLSVYWYQQSLDQGLQFLIQYYNGEERAKGNILERFSAQQFPDLHSELNLSSLELGDSALYFCASSPLDRDHEQYFGPGTRLTVT.

The chain recombines TRBV18 with TRBJ2-7; TRBD1 matches at 9 bases. J lost 6 bases, V lost 3 bases, and 6 bases had no gene match. CDR3 length equals 14 residues. Germline V CDR1 and CDR2: KGHSH, LQKENI. As DNA, the CDR3 is TGTGCCAGCTCACCTCCGGGACAGGGAACCGAGCAGTACTTC. It yields the protein CASSPPGQGTEQYF.

V is TRBV7-9 and J is TRBJ1-2, with D possibly being TRBD1 (6 bases). Germline values: CDR1 SEHNR, CDR2 FQNEAQ (reference sequence). The CDR3 contains 16 residues. V dropped 1 base and J dropped 3 bases, with 15 bases sitting between them. CDR3 region: CASSLEAGQWDYGYTF. The CDR3 region has the DNA TGTGCCAGCAGCTTAGAGGCAGGACAGTGGGACTATGGCTACACCTTC.

CDR3 residues: CAWRGTGANVLTF. CDR3 nucleotides: TGTGCCTGGAGGGGCACTGGGGCCAACGTCCTGACTTTC. The rearrangement joins TRBV30 to TRBJ2-6, with D unclear. The V and J ends lost 3 bases and 2 bases respectively, with 5 bases between them. The CDR3 contains 13 residues. Germline assignment: CDR1 GTSNPN and CDR2 SVGIG (reference sequence). Based on the CDR3 plus reference TRBV30 and TRBJ2-6, the full variable domain is SQTIHQWPATLVQPVGSPLSLECTVEGTSNPNLYWYRQAAGRGLQLLFYSVGIGQISSEVPQNLSASRPQDRQFILSSKKLLLSDSGFYLCAWRGTGANVLTFGAGSRLTVL.

Worth noting for this clone: Distinct nucleotide sequences in the sample also encode this CDR3. This chain connects TRBV6-5 to TRBJ1-5; TRBD1 matches 9 bases. The ends lost 6 bases at V and 7 bases at J; junction bases unmatched: 7. CDR1 is MNHEY and CDR2 is SVGAGI in the germline V gene. The CDR3 totals 14 residues. The CDR3 loop is CASRPGQGYQPQHF. The DNA for the CDR3 is TGTGCCAGCAGGCCGGGACAGGGATACCAGCCCCAGCATTTT.

This chain uses TRBV28 with TRBJ2-3; D might be TRBD1 or TRBD2, each matching 6 bases. The CDR3 runs to 16 residues. V shed 3 bases and J shed 4 bases, with 17 bases lying between them. Per the germline V gene, CDR1 is MDHEN and CDR2 is SYDVKM. The CDR3 spells CASSFRTGAKPDTQYF. CDR3 coding DNA: TGTGCCAGCAGTTTCCGGACGGGGGCCAAACCAGATACGCAGTATTTT. The full variable domain, completed using reference TRBV28 and TRBJ2-3, is DVKVTQSSRYLVKRTGEKVFLECVQDMDHENMFWYRQDPGLGLRLIYFSYDVKMKEKGDIPEGYSVSREKKERFSLILESASTNQTSMYLCASSFRTGAKPDTQYFGPGTRLTVL.